This TCR beta chain was identified during a study of early T cells in non-severe SARS-CoV-2 infection. Each cDNA molecule carried a unique molecular identifier. TCRdb independently ran MiXCR on the 5' RACE reads; one entry per CDR3 protein. The table shows more than 45,000 distinct CDR3 sequences, with 9.5% to 15% occurring only once. This clonotype was found many times. Germline CDR1 DFQATT, CDR2 SNEGSKA (reference sequence). Trimming cost V 3 bases and J 3 bases, with 12 bases left between them. CDR3 size: 14 residues. The sequence came from an adult who was a healthcare worker with PCR-confirmed SARS-CoV-2 infection or an uninfected control (not recorded which). This chain joins TRBV20-1 and TRBJ2-1; tentative D call: TRBD1 (5 bases). Material: whole blood. The CDR3 here is CSASGREIYNEQFF. DNA for the CDR3: TGCAGTGCTAGCGGCAGGGAAATCTACAATGAGCAGTTCTTC.